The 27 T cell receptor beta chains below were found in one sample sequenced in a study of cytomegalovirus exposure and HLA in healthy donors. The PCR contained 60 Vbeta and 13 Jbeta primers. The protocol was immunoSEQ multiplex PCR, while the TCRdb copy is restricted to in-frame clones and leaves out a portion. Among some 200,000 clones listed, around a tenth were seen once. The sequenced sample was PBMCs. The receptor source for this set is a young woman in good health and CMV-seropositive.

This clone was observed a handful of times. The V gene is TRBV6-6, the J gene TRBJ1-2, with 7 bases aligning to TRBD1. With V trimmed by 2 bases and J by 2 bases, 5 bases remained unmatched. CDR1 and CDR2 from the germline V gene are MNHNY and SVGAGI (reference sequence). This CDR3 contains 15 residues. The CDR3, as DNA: TGTGCCAGCAGTTACGCGGGACAGAAAAACTATGGCTACACCTTC. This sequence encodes CASSYAGQKNYGYTF.

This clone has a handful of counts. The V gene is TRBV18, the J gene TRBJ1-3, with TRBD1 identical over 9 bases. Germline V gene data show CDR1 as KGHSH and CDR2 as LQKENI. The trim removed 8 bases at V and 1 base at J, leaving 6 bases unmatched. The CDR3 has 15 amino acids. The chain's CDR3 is CASAQGASSGNTIYF. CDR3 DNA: TGTGCCAGCGCACAGGGGGCATCTTCTGGAAACACCATATATTTT.

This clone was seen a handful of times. The CDR3 nucleotides are TGTGCCAGTAGTTCGGGACTAGCGGGAGGGCTTCCCGGTTACGAGCAGTACTTC. Protein sequence: CASSSGLAGGLPGYEQYF. The V gene is TRBV19, the J gene TRBJ2-7; TRBD2 aligns across 16 bases. This CDR3 has 18 amino acids. V trimming: 5 bases; J trimming: 4 bases; junction bases outside the gene matches: 11. Germline V lookup: CDR1 LNHDA, CDR2 SQIVND (reference sequence).

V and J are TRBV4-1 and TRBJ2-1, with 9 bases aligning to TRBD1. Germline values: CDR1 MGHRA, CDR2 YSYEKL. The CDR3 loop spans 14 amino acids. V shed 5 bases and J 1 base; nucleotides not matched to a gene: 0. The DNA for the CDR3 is TGCGCCAGCAGCGGGACAGGGTCCTACAATGAGCAGTTCTTC. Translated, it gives CASSGTGSYNEQFF.

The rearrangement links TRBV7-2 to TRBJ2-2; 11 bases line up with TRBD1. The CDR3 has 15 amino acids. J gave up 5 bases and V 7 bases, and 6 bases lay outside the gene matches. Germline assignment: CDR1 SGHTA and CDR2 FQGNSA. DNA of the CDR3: TGTGCCAGCACCCCGGACAGGGGGCGAACCGGGGAGCTGTTTTTT. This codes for CASTPDRGRTGELFF.

The CDR3 here is CASSFTSGPSYEQYF. As DNA, the CDR3 is TGTGCCAGCAGCTTCACTAGCGGGCCTTCCTACGAGCAGTACTTC. The gene calls are TRBV2 and TRBJ2-7, with TRBD2 matching over 9 bases. The CDR3 covers 15 residues. Germline-derived CDR1 and CDR2 are SNHLY and FYNNEI. V trimming: 6 bases; J trimming: 1 base; junction bases outside the gene matches: 7.

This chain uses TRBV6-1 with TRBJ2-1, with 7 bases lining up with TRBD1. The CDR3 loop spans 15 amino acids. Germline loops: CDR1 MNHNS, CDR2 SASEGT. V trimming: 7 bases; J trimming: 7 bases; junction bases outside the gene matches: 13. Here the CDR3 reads CASTLAPGTVNEQFF. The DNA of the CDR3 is TGTGCCAGCACTCTAGCCCCCGGGACAGTGAATGAGCAGTTCTTC.

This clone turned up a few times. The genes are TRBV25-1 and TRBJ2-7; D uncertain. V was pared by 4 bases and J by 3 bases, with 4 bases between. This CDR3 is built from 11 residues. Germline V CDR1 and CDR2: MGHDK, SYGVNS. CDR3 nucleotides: TGTGCCAGCAGTGCTTTCTACGAGCAGTACTTC. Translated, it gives CASSAFYEQYF.

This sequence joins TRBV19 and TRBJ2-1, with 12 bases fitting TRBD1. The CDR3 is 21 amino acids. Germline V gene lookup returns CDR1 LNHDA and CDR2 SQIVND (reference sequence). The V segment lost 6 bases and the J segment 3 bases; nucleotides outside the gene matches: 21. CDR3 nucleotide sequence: TGTGCCAGTAGCACCAGACTCCGGGACAGGGGGCTTTATAGCCACTACAATGAGCAGTTCTTC. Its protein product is CASSTRLRDRGLYSHYNEQFF.

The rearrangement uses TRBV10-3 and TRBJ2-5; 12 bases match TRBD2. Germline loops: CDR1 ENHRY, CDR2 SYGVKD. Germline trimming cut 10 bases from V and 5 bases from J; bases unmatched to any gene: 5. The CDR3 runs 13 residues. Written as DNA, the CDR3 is TGTGCCACCAGACTAGCGGGAGTGGAGACCCAGTACTTC. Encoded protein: CATRLAGVETQYF.

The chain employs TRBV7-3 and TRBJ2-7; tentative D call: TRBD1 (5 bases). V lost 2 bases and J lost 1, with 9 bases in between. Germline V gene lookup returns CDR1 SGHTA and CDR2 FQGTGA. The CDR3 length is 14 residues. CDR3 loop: CASSLAPGSYEQYF. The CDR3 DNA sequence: TGTGCCAGCAGCTTAGCCCCAGGGTCCTACGAGCAGTACTTC. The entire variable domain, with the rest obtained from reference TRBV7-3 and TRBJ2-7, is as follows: GAGVSQTPSNKVTEKGKYVELRCDPISGHTALYWYRQSLGQGPEFLIYFQGTGAADDSGLPNDRFFAVRPEGSVSTLKIQRTERGDSAVYLCASSLAPGSYEQYFGPGTRLTVT.

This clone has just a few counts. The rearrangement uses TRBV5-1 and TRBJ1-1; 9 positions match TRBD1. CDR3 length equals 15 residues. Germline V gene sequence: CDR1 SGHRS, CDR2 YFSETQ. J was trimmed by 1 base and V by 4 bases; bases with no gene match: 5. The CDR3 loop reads CASSMRQGGNTEAFF. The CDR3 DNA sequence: TGCGCCAGCAGCATGCGACAGGGGGGGAACACTGAAGCTTTCTTT.

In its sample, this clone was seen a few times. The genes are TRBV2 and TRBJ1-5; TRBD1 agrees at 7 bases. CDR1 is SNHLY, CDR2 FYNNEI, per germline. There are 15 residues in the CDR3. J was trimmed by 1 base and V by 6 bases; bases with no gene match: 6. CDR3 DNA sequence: TGTGCCAGCAGCAAATCAGGGGGGAGCAATCAGCCCCAGCATTTT. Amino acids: CASSKSGGSNQPQHF. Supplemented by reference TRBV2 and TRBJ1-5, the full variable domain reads EPEVTQTPSHQVTQMGQEVILRCVPISNHLYFYWYRQILGQKVEFLVSFYNNEISEKSEIFDDQFSVERPDGSNFTLKIRSTKLEDSAMYFCASSKSGGSNQPQHFGDGTRLSIL.

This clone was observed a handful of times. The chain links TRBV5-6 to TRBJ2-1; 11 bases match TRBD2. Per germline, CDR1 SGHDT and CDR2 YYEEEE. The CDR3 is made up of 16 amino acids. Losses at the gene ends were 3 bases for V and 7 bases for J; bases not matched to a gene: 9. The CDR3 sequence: CASSWGIAGGMNEQFF. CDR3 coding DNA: TGTGCCAGCAGCTGGGGGATAGCGGGAGGGATGAATGAGCAGTTCTTC.

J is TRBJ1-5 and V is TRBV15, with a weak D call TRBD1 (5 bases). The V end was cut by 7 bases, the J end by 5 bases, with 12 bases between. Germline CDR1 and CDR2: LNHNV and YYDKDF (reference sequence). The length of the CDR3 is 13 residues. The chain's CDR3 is CATTGERYQPQHF. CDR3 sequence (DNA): TGTGCCACCACGGGGGAGCGCTATCAGCCCCAGCATTTT.

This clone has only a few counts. CDR3 DNA: TGCGCCAGCAGCTTAACCGGAGTTACAGATACGCAGTATTTT. Amino acid sequence: CASSLTGVTDTQYF. The chain uses TRBV5-1 and TRBJ2-3; D gene unclear. Trimming stripped 2 bases from V and 3 bases from J, with 10 bases between. Germline CDR1 SGHRS, CDR2 YFSETQ. The CDR3 is made up of 14 amino acids.

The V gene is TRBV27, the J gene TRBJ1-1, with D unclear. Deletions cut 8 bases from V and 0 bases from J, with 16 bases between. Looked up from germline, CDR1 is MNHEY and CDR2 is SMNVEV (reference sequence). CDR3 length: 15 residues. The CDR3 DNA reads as TGTGCCAGCCGGCGGGGAGGAAGCGTGAACACTGAAGCTTTCTTT. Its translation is CASRRGGSVNTEAFF.

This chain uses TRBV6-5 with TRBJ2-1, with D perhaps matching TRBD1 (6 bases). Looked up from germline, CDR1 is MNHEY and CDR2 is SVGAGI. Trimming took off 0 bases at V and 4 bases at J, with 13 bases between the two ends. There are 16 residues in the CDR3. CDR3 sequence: CASSYSPQGPYNEQFF. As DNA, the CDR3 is TGTGCCAGCAGTTACTCACCCCAGGGGCCGTACAATGAGCAGTTCTTC.

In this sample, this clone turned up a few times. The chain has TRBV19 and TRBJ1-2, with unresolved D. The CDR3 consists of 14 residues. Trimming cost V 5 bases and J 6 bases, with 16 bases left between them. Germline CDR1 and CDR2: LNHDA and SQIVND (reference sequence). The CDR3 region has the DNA TGTGCCAGTAGTCCCCTAGGAGAGGCGCATGGCTACACCTTC. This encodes CASSPLGEAHGYTF.

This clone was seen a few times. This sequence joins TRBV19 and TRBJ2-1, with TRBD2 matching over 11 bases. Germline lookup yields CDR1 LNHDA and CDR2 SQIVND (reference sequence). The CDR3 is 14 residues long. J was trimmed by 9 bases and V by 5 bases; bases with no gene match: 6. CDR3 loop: CASSAGLAETEQFF. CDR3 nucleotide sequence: TGTGCCAGTAGTGCGGGACTAGCGGAGACTGAGCAGTTCTTC.

CDR3 loop: CASSAPGQGASEQYF. In nucleotides, the CDR3 is TGTGCCAGCAGTGCTCCGGGACAGGGGGCGTCCGAGCAGTACTTC. The chain couples TRBV25-1 to TRBJ2-5; TRBD1 matches 12 bases. The J call may not be correct, given that the DNA end is closer to TRBJ2-7. Germline CDR1 reads MGHDK; CDR2 reads SYGVNS. The CDR3 loop spans 15 amino acids.

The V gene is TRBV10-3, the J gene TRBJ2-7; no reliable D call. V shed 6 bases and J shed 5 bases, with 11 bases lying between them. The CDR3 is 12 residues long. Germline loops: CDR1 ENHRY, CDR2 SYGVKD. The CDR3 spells CAISPTTHEQYF. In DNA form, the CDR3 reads TGTGCCATCAGCCCCACTACCCACGAGCAGTACTTC.

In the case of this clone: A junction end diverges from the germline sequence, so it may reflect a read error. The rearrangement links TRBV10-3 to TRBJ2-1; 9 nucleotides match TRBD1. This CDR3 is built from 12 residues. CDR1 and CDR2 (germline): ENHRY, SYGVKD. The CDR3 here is CAISESWDRALF. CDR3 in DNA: TGTGCCATCAGTGAGTCGTGGGACAGGGCCCTCTTC.

The CDR3 loop is CASSVASGRFYEQYF. CDR3 in DNA: TGTGCCAGCAGCGTAGCTAGCGGGAGGTTCTACGAGCAGTACTTC. The chain recombines TRBV9 with TRBJ2-7, with 11 bases fitting TRBD2. CDR3 length: 15 residues. Germline V gene sequence: CDR1 SGDLS, CDR2 YYNGEE. The ends lost 0 bases at V and 3 bases at J; junction bases unmatched: 2.

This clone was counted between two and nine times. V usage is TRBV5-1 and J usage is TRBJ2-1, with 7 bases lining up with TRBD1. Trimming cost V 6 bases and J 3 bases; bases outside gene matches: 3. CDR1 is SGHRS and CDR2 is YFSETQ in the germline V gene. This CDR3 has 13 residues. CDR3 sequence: CASTSGGYNEQFF. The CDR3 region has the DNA TGCGCCAGCACCTCAGGGGGCTACAATGAGCAGTTCTTC.

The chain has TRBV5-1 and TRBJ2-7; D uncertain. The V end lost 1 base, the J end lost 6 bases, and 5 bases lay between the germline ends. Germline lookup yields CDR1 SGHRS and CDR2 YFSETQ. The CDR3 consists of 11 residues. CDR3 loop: CASSLSSEQYF. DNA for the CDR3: TGCGCCAGCAGCTTGTCTAGCGAGCAGTACTTC.

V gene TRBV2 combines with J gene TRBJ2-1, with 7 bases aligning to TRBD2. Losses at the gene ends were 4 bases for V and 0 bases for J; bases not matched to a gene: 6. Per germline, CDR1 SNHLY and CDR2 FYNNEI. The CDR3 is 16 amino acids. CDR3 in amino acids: CASSGLAFRSYNEQFF. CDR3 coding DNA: TGTGCCAGCAGTGGACTAGCTTTTCGCTCCTACAATGAGCAGTTCTTC.